The rows below give T cell receptor beta chains drawn from one sample of a study of T cells in Graves' hyperthyroidism and ophthalmopathy. TCRdb called the multiplex PCR reads again in MiXCR, with one record for every CDR3 protein. The sample yields roughly 300,000 distinct CDR3 sequences, 25% to 30% seen once. Source material: blood. These TCRs come from a man in his forties with Graves' hyperthyroidism that later progressed to Graves' ophthalmopathy. Both conserved end residues are trimmed from each CDR3. D genes are given only for firm matches.

>NA|TRBJ2-7|TRBV6-2/TRBV6-3
ASSFHTGTYYEQY
>NA|TRBJ2-3|TRBV29-1
SVAPPGDTQY
>TRBD1|TRBJ1-1|TRBV5-1
ASSLAWTGEAEAF
>NA|TRBJ2-7|TRBV11-3
ASSQTLGEYEQY
>TRBD2|TRBJ2-2|TRBV24-1
ATTSGTSYTGELF
>NA|TRBJ2-5|TRBV24-1
ATSDPAERIQETQY
>TRBD1|TRBJ1-1|TRBV6-2/TRBV6-3
ASSYVTGTEAF
>TRBD1|TRBJ2-4|TRBV7-8
ASSANSRGLAKNIQY
>NA|TRBJ1-5|TRBV7-6
ASSLGLQGRGQPQH
>TRBD2|TRBJ2-5|TRBV6-2/TRBV6-3
ASSYPPTIRTSGKETQY
>NA|TRBJ2-7|TRBV18
ASSPRDGGDEQY
>NA|TRBJ2-5|TRBV28
AIGEPGLGETQY
>NA|TRBJ2-7|TRBV12-3/TRBV12-4
ASSLVDYEQY
>TRBD1|TRBJ1-1|TRBV28
ASTLQGAHTEAF
>NA|TRBJ2-7|TRBV12-3/TRBV12-4
ASSFGRILSYEQY
>TRBD1|TRBJ2-7|TRBV15
ATSRPGQVSYEQY
>TRBD1|TRBJ1-1|TRBV11-2
ASSLEGGLVNTEAF
>TRBD1|TRBJ1-2|TRBV24-1
ATSDQDRGYGYT
>TRBD1|TRBJ1-2|TRBV4-1
ASSQVGTVNYGYT
>NA|TRBJ2-7|TRBV2
ASLRTVAYEQY
>NA|TRBJ1-1|TRBV5-1
ASSEQYTEAF
>TRBD1|TRBJ2-7|TRBV4-1
ASSPTRGQGYYEQY
>TRBD2|TRBJ2-7|TRBV2
ATQAGSGRRREQY
>NA|TRBJ1-5|TRBV28
ASNDRYQPQH
>NA|TRBJ1-1|TRBV30
AWRRQAHTEAF
>NA|TRBJ1-3|TRBV28
ASSLPGSGNTIY
>NA|TRBJ2-7|TRBV2
ASKGGQGPYEQY
>NA|TRBJ1-5|TRBV12-3/TRBV12-4
ASTSTGYNQPQH
>NA|TRBJ2-5|TRBV2
ASTSETQY
>NA|TRBJ2-6|TRBV29-1
SVEENSGANVLT
>TRBD1|TRBJ1-2|TRBV6-1
ASRRDRGFDGYT
>NA|TRBJ2-3|TRBV7-6
ASSLSSSASADTQY
>TRBD2|TRBJ2-3|TRBV6-2/TRBV6-3
ASSYTYLAGVPDTQY
>NA|TRBJ2-7|TRBV7-9
ASTTGGVGSYEQY
>NA|TRBJ2-7|TRBV10-3
ATWGSGVGPGEQY
>NA|TRBJ1-5|TRBV6-1
ASSERGARQPQH
>NA|TRBJ1-2|TRBV6-2/TRBV6-3
ASSYGHTNYGYT
>NA|TRBJ2-7|TRBV15
ATSRAGVYEQY
>NA|TRBJ2-7|TRBV29-1
SVQGQPYEQY
>NA|TRBJ1-1|TRBV10-3
AISVEGLNTEAF
>NA|TRBJ1-5|TRBV5-5
ASSIEASQPQH
>TRBD2|TRBJ2-7|TRBV6-1
ASSLSGRRRLEQY
>NA|TRBJ2-7|TRBV12-3/TRBV12-4
ASRYRDYEQY
>NA|TRBJ2-6|TRBV19
ASSLDSGANVLT
>TRBD1|TRBJ2-7|TRBV9
ASSVATGGTVEQY
>NA|TRBJ2-7|TRBV18
ASSHTGTMNYEQY
>NA|TRBJ1-5|TRBV12-3/TRBV12-4
ASSRGSSNQPQH
>TRBD2|TRBJ2-7|TRBV20-1
SARDRRSSGSKTYEQY
>NA|TRBJ1-1|TRBV18
ASSPQGLGTEAF
>TRBD1|TRBJ2-2|TRBV29-1
SGRGPGQGPGELF